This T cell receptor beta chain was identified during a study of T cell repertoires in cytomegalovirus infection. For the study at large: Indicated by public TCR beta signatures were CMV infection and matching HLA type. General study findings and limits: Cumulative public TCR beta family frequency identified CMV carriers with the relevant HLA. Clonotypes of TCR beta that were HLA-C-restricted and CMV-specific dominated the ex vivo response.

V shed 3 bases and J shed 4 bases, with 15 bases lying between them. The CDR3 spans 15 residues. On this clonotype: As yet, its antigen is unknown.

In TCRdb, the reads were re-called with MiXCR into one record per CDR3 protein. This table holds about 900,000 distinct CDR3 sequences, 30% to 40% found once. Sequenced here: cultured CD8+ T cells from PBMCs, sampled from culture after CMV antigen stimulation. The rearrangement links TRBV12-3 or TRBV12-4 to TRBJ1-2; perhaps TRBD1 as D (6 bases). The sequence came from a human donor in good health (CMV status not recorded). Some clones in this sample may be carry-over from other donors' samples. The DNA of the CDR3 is TGTGCCAGCAGTTTGGGGGGGGGCGCATTCTATGGCTACACCTTC. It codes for CASSLGGGAFYGYTF.